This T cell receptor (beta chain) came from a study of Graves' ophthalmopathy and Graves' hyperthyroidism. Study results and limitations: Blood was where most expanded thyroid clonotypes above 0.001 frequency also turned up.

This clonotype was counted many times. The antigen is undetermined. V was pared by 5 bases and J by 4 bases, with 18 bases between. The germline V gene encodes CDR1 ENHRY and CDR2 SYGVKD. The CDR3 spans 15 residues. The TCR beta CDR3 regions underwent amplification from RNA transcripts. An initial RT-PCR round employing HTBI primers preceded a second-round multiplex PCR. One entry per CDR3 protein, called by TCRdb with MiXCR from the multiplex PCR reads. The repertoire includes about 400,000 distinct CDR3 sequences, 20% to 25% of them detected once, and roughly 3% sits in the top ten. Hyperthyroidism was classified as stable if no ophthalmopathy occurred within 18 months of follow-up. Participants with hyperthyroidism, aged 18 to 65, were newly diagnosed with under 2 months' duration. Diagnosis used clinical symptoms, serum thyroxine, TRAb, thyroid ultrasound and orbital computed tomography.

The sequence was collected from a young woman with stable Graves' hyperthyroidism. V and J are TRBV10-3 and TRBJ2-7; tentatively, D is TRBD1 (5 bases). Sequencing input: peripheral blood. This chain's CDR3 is CAISRQGSISYEQYF. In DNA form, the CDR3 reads TGTGCCATCAGTCGCCAGGGATCTATATCATACGAGCAGTACTTC.